This T cell receptor (beta chain) came from a study of T-cell memory formation after mild COVID-19. Across the whole study: Largely donor-specific sequence clusters came from two donors.

Germline values: CDR1 SGHRS, CDR2 YFSETQ. The CDR3 loop spans 14 amino acids. Trimming removed 0 bases at V and 5 bases at J, with 10 bases between. Only a few counts were recorded for this clonotype. Antigen: not known. Study-level results: Clones from the second wave (peaking day 37) had unconfirmed SARS-CoV-2 specificity. Whereas later expanders leaned CD4+, clones contracting day 15 to 85 showed a balanced CD4/CD8 makeup.

TCR alpha and TCR beta cDNA libraries carrying sample barcodes and UMIs came from 5'RACE with constant-segment primers. TCRdb reanalysed the 5' RACE reads using MiXCR and keeps one entry per CDR3 protein. The table lists around 340,000 distinct CDR3 sequences, more than 15% of them singletons. The clonotype comes from a man aged 18 to 30 who had mild COVID-19 (a few samples of this study predate the infection). Cell type and time point are not known. This chain connects TRBV5-1 to TRBJ2-3; D might be TRBD2 (5 bases). The specimen sequenced was PBMCs or a T cell subset sorted from them (not recorded which). The CDR3 nucleotides read TGCGCCAGCAGCTTGGCGGCGGGCGGAGATACGCAGTATTTT. As protein: CASSLAAGGDTQYF.